This TCR beta chain was profiled in a study of cytomegalovirus exposure and HLA in healthy donors. Whole-study findings and limits: In vitro assays verified that three CMV-associated chains recognized CMV antigens specifically. Reportedly, diagnosis of cytomegalovirus status by the classifier showed high specificity and sensitivity.

Looked up from germline, CDR1 is MDHEN and CDR2 is SYDVKM. This CDR3 has 14 residues. Trimming removed 6 bases from V and 5 bases from J, with 14 bases in between. PCR amplification relied on 60 Vbeta primers (plus 13 Jbeta primers). The authors' processing: About 12 million of around 85 million unique TCR beta chains were shared, per a later count. Data came from immunoSEQ multiplex PCR; TCRdb stores just in-frame clones and leaves some out. The V and J calls and the clone size are those of that table, but D and trimming were determined from the DNA. The sample lists approximately 150,000 clones, around 79% seen once, with about 5.6% in the top ten. Comments on this clone: Its antigen is still unknown.

Source material: PBMCs. This receptor was obtained from a man aged 25-45 years in good health and CMV-seropositive. The rearrangement uses TRBV28 and TRBJ1-5; no clear D gene. Written as DNA, the CDR3 is TGTGCCAGCAGATCCGGGAGCGTCTATCAGCCCCAGCATTTT. It translates to CASRSGSVYQPQHF.